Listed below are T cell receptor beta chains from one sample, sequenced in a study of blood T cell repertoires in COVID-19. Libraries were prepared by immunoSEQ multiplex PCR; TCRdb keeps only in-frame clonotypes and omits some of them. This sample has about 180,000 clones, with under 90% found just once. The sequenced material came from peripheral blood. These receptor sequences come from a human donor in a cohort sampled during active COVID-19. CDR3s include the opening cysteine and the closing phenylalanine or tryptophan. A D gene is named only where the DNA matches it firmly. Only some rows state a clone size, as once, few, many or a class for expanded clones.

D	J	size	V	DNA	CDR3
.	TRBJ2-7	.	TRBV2	TGTGCCAGCAGTGGCCCGGGACAACGCAGCGAGCAGTACTTC	CASSGPGQRSEQYF
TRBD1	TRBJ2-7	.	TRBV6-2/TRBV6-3	TGTGCCAGCAGTTACCTGGGACAGCCGAAATCCTACGAGCAGTACTTC	CASSYLGQPKSYEQYF
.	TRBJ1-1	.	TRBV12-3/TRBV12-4	TGTGCCAGCAGTCTAATACAGGGTTCTGAAGCTTTCTTT	CASSLIQGSEAFF
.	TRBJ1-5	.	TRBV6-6	TGTGCCAGCAGTCCGGGACTTGCGGCACCATATAGCAATCAGCCCCAGCATTTT	CASSPGLAAPYSNQPQHF
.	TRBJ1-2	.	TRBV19	TGTGCCAGCGCCCATAGCGGCGGCTACACCTTC	CASAHSGGYTF
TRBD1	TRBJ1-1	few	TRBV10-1	TGCGCCAGCTCGTCGTCCGGGACAGGGTACGCTTTCTTT	CASSSSGTGYAFF
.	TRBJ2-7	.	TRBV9	TGTGCCAGCAGCGTAGCAGGGAAACGTCGCGAGCAGTACTTC	CASSVAGKRREQYF
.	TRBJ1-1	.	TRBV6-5	TGTGCCAGCAGAATACAGGGTTACACTGAAGCTTTCTTT	CASRIQGYTEAFF
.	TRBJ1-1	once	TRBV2	TGTGCCAGCAGTGAAGCCGGCCAGGGAAACACTGAAGCTTTCTTT	CASSEAGQGNTEAFF
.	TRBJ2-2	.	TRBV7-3	TGTGCCAGCAGCTTAAGTGGTCTGATGGCTAGCCATTCCGGGGAGCTGTTTTTT	CASSLSGLMASHSGELFF
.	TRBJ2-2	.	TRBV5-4	TGTGCCAGCAGCTCCTCGGGAGCCGGGGAGCTGTTTTTT	CASSSSGAGELFF
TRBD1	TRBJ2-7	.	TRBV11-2	TGTGCCAGCAGCTTTGGACAGGGGATCTACGAGCAGTACTTC	CASSFGQGIYEQYF
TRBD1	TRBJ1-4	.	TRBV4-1	TGCGCCAGCAGCCCGTCCGGGACAGGGACTGAAAAACTGTTTTTT	CASSPSGTGTEKLFF
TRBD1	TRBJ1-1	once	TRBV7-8	TGTGCCAGCAGCTTAACAGGGGGCATCGACACTGAAGCTTTCTTT	CASSLTGGIDTEAFF
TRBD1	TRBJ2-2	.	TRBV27	TGTGCCAGCAGTTTTTCTTCCGGGACAGCTTCGAACACCGGGGAGCTGTTTTTT	CASSFSSGTASNTGELFF
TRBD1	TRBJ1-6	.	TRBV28	TGTGCCAGCAGTACGACAGGGGAGGACTCACCCCTCCACTTT	CASSTTGEDSPLHF